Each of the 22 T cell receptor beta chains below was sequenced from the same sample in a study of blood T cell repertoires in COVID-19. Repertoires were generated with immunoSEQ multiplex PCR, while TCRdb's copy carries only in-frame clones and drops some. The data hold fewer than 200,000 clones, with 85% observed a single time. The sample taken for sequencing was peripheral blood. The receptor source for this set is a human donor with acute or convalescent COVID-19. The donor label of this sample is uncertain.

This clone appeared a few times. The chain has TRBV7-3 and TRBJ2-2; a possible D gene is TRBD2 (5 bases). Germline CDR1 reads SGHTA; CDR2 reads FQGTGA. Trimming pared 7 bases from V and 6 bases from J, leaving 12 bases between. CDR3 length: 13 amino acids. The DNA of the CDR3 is TGTGCCAGCACCGCCTCTAGCTCCGGGGAGCTGTTTTTT. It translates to CASTASSSGELFF. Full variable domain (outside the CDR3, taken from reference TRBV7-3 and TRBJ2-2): GAGVSQTPSNKVTEKGKYVELRCDPISGHTALYWYRQSLGQGPEFLIYFQGTGAADDSGLPNDRFFAVRPEGSVSTLKIQRTERGDSAVYLCASTASSSGELFFGEGSRLTVL.

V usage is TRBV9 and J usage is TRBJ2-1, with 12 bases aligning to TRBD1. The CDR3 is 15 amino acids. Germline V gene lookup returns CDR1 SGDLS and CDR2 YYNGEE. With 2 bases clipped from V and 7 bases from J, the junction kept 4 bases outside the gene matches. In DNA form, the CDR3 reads TGTGCCAGCAGCGTGGGACAGGGGGCATGGAATGAGCAGTTCTTC. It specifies CASSVGQGAWNEQFF.

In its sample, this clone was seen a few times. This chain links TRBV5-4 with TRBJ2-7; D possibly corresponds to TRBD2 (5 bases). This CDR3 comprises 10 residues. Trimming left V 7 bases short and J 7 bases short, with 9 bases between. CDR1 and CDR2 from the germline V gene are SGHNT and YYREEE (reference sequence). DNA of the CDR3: TGTGCCAGCTGCTCGGGGGAGCAGTACTTC. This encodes CASCSGEQYF. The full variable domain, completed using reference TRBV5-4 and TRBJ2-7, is ETGVTQSPTHLIKTRGQQVTLRCSSQSGHNTVSWYQQALGQGPQFIFQYYREEENGRGNFPPRFSGLQFPNYSSELNVNALELDDSALYLCASCSGEQYFGPGTRLTVT.

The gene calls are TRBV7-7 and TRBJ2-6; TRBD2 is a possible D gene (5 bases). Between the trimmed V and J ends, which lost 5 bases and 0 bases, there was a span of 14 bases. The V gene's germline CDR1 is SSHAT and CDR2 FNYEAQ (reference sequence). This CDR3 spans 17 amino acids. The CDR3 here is CASSPRTSYSGANVLTF. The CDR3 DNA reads TGTGCCAGCAGCCCACGGACTTCTTACTCTGGGGCCAACGTCCTGACTTTC.

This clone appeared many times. In DNA, the CDR3 is TGTGCCAGCAGCTTAGCCCAGGATTGGACTGAAGCTTTCTTT. It yields the protein CASSLAQDWTEAFF. The V and J genes are TRBV7-8 and TRBJ1-1, with D hard to call. There are 14 residues in the CDR3. Trimming shortened V by 0 bases and J by 5 bases, and 10 bases separated the two germline ends. Germline CDR1 SGHVS, CDR2 FQNEAQ.

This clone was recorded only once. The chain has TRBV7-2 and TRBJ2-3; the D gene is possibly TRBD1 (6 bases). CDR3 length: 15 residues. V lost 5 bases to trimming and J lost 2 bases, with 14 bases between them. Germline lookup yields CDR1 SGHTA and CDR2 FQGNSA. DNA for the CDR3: TGTGCCAGCAGCCGGGACAATTCGCCCACAGATACGCAGTATTTT. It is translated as CASSRDNSPTDTQYF.

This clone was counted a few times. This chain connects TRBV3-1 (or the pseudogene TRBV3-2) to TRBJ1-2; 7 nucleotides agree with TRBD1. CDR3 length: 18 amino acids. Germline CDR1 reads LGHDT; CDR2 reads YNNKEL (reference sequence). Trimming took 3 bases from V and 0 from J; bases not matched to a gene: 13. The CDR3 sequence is CASSQGGTARTTNYGYTF. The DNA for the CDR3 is TGTGCCAGCAGCCAGGGCGGGACAGCAAGGACCACTAACTATGGCTACACCTTC.

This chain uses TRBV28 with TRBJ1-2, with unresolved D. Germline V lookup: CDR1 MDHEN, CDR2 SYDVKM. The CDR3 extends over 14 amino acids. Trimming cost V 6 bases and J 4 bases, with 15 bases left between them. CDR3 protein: CASSPSGLLYGYTF. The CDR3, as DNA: TGTGCCAGCAGCCCCTCAGGACTTCTCTATGGCTACACCTTC.

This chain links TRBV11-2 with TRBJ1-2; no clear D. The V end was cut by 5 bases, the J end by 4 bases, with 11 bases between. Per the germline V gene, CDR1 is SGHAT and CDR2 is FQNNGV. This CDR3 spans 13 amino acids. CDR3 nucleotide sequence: TGTGCCAGCAGCCCACTAATGAGCTATGGCTACACCTTC. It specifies CASSPLMSYGYTF.

CDR3 amino acids: CASSLVLGGLAGTDTQYF. CDR3 DNA sequence: TGTGCCAGCAGCTTAGTGTTGGGGGGGCTAGCGGGCACAGATACGCAGTATTTT. V is TRBV7-9 and J is TRBJ2-3, with D maybe TRBD2 (7 bases). Between the trimmed V and J ends, which lost 1 base and 1 base, there was a span of 18 bases. Per the germline V gene, CDR1 is SEHNR and CDR2 is FQNEAQ (reference sequence). The CDR3 is 18 residues long.

CDR3 residues: CAISGGGANEQFF. Here the CDR3 DNA reads TGTGCCATCAGTGGCGGGGGGGCCAATGAGCAGTTCTTC. V usage is TRBV10-3 and J usage is TRBJ2-1, with 9 bases identical to TRBD2. The CDR3 extends over 13 amino acids. Germline CDR1 ENHRY, CDR2 SYGVKD. The V and J ends lost 4 bases and 6 bases, in that order; junction bases with no gene match: 1.

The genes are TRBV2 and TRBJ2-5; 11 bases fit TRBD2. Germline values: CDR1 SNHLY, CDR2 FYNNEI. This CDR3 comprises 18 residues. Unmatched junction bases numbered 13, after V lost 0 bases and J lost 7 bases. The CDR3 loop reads CASSEAHPLTSGGGTQYF. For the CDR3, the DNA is TGTGCCAGCAGTGAAGCCCACCCACTAACTAGCGGGGGAGGGACCCAGTACTTC.

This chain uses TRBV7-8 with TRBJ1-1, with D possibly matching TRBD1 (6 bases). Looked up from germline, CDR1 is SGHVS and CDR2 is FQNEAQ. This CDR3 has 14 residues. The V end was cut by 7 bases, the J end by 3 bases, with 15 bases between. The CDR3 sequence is CASMAQGRDTEAFF. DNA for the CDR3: TGTGCCAGCATGGCACAGGGCCGTGACACTGAAGCTTTCTTT.

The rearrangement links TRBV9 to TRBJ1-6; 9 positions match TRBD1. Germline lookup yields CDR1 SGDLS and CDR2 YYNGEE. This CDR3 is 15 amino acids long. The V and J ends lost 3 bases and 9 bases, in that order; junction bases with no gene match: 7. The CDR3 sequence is CASSALQGAASPLHF. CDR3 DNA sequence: TGTGCCAGCAGCGCCCTACAGGGGGCAGCTTCACCCCTCCACTTT. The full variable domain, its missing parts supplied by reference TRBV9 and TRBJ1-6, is DSGVTQTPKHLITATGQRVTLRCSPRSGDLSVYWYQQSLDQGLQFLIQYYNGEERAKGNILERFSAQQFPDLHSELNLSSLELGDSALYFCASSALQGAASPLHFGNGTRLTVT.

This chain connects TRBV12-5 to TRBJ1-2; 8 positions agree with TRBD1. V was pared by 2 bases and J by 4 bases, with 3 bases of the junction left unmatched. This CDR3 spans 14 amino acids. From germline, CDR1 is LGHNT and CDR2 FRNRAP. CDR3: CASGLWDRSYGYTF. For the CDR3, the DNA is TGTGCTAGTGGTTTGTGGGACAGGTCCTATGGCTACACCTTC. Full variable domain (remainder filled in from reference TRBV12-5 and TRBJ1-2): DARVTQTPRHKVTEMGQEVTMRCQPILGHNTVFWYRQTMMQGLELLAYFRNRAPLDDSGMPKDRFSAEMPDATLATLKIQPSEPRDSAVYFCASGLWDRSYGYTFGSGTRLTVV.

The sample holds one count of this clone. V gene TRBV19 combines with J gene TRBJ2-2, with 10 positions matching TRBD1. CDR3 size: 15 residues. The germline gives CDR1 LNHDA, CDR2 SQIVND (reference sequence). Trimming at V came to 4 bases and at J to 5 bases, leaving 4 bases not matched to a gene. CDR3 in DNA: TGTGCCAGTAGTAAGGGGACAGGGGAGACCGGGGAGCTGTTTTTT. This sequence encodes CASSKGTGETGELFF.

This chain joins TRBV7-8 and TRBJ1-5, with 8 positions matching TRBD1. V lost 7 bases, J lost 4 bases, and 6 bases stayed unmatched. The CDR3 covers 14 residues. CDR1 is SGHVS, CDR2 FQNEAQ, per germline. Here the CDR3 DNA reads TGTGCCAGCACCGGACAGGGCCGGAATCAGCCCCAGCATTTT. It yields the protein CASTGQGRNQPQHF.

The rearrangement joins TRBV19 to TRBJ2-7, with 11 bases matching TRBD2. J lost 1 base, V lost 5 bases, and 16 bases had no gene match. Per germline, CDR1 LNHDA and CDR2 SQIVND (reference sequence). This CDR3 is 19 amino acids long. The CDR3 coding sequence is TGTGCCAGTAGTCCCGGGACTAGCGGTGCCTTTGGACGATCCTACGAGCAGTACTTC. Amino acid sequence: CASSPGTSGAFGRSYEQYF. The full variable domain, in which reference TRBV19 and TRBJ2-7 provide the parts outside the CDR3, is DGGITQSPKYLFRKEGQNVTLSCEQNLNHDAMYWYRQDPGQGLRLIYYSQIVNDFQKGDIAEGYSVSREKKESFPLTVTSAQKNPTAFYLCASSPGTSGAFGRSYEQYFGPGTRLTVT.

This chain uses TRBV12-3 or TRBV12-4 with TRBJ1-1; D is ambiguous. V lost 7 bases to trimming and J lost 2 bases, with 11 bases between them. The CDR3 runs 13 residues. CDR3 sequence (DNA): TGTGCCAGCACGGCGGCACCCAACACTGAAGCTTTCTTT. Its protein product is CASTAAPNTEAFF.

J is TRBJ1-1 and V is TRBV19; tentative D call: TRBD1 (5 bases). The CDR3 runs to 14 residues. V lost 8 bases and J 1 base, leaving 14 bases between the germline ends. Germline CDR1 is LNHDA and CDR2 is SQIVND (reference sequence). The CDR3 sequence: CASLALGPNTEAFF. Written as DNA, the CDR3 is TGTGCCAGTCTCGCGTTGGGGCCGAACACTGAAGCTTTCTTT.

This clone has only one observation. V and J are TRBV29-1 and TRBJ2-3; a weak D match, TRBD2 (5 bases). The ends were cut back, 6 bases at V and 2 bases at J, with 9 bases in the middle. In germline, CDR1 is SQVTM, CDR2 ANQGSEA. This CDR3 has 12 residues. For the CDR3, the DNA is TGCAGCGTCAGGACTGACACAGATACGCAGTATTTT. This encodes CSVRTDTDTQYF.

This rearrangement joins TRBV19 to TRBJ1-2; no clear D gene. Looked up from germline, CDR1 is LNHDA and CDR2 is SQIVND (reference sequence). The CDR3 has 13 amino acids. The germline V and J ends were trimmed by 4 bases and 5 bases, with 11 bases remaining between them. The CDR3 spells CASSRGIRYGYTF. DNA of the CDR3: TGTGCCAGTAGTAGAGGAATCCGGTATGGCTACACCTTC.